The source of this TCR beta chain is a study of blood T cell repertoires in COVID-19. Study summary: The study drew acute and convalescent COVID-19 samples from the United States, Italy and Spain. Sample material is recorded as cDNA or gDNA derived from T cells, B-cell-depleted T cells, or PBMCs.

CDR3 length: 15 residues. Germline CDR1 KGHDR, CDR2 SFDVKD. The J segment lost 1 base and the V segment lost 9 bases, leaving 8 bases of the junction unmatched. Per the authors' pipeline: The authors estimated nucleated cell counts from reference gene primer amplification. Assay: immunoSEQ multiplex PCR; the TCRdb copy retains only in-frame clones and omits some. V and J calls and clone size are copied from that table; D and trimming were computed from the DNA. The sample contains some 88,000 clones, about 85% of which appear only once. The clonotype was recovered from a woman between 70 and 85 years old with acute or convalescent COVID-19. This chain joins TRBV24-1 and TRBJ2-3; TRBD2 aligns across 8 bases. The sequenced sample was peripheral blood. This CDR3 is CATGGGTVRTDTQYF. CDR3 DNA: TGTGCCACCGGCGGGGGGACTGTTCGCACAGATACGCAGTATTTT.